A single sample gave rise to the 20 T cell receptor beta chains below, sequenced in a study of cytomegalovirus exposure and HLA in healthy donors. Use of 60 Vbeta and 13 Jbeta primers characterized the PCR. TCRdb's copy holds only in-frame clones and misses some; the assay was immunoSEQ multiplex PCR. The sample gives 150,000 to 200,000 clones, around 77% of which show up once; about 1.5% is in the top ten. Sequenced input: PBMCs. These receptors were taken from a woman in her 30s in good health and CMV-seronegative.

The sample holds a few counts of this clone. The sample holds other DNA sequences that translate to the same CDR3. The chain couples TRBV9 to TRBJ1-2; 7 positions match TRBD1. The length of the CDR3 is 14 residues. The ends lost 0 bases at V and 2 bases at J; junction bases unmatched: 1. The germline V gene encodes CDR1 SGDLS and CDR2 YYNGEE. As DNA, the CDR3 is TGTGCCAGCAGCGTAGGACAGGGCAACTATGGCTACACCTTC. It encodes CASSVGQGNYGYTF.

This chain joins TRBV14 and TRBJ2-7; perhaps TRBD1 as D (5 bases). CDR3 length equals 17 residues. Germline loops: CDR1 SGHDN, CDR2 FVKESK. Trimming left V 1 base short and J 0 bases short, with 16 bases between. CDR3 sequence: CASSQATGTVLSYEQYF. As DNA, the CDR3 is TGTGCCAGCAGCCAAGCCACAGGAACTGTTCTCTCCTACGAGCAGTACTTC.

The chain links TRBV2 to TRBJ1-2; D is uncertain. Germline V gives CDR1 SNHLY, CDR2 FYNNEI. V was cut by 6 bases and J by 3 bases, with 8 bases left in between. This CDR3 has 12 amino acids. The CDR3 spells CASREADYGYTF. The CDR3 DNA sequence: TGTGCCAGCAGGGAGGCGGACTATGGCTACACCTTC.

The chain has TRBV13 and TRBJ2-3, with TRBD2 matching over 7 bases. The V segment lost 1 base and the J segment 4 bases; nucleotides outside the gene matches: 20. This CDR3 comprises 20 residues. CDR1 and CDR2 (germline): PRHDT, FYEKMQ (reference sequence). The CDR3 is CASSLEYSSGLLSGADTQYF. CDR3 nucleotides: TGTGCCAGCAGCTTAGAGTATTCTAGCGGACTACTCAGTGGGGCAGATACGCAGTATTTT.

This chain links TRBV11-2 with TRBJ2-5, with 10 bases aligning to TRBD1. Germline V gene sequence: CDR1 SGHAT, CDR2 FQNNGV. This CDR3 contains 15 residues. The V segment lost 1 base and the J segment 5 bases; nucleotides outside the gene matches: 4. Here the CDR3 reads CASSLGTGGEETQYF. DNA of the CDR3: TGTGCCAGCAGCTTAGGGACAGGGGGAGAGGAGACCCAGTACTTC.

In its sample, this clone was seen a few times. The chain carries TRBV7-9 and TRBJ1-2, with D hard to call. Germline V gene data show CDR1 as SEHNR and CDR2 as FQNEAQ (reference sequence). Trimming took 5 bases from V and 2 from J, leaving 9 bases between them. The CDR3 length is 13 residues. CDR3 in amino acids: CASSIKENYGYTF. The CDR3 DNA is TGTGCCAGCAGCATAAAAGAGAACTATGGCTACACCTTC.

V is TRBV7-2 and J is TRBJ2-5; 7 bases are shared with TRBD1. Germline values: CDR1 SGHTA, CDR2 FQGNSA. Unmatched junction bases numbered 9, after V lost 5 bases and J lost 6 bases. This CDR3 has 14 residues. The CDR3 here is CASSPRTGWKTQYF. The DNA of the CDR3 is TGTGCCAGCAGCCCCCGGACAGGTTGGAAGACCCAGTACTTC.

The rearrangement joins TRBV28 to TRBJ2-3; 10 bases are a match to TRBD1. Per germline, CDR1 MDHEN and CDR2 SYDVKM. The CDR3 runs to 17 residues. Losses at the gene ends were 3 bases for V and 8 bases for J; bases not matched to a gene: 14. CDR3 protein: CASSLGTGVLLMGTQYF. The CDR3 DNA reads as TGTGCCAGCAGTTTGGGGACAGGGGTCCTCCTCATGGGTACGCAGTATTTT. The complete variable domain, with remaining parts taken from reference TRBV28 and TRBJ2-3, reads DVKVTQSSRYLVKRTGEKVFLECVQDMDHENMFWYRQDPGLGLRLIYFSYDVKMKEKGDIPEGYSVSREKKERFSLILESASTNQTSMYLCASSLGTGVLLMGTQYFGPGTRLTVL.

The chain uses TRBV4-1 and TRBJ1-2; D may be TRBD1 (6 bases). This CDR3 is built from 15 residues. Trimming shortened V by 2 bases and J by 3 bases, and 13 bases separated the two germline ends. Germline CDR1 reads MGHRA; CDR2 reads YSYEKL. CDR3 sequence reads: CASSQSGAQDYGYTF. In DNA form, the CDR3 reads TGCGCCAGCAGCCAATCAGGGGCGCAAGACTATGGCTACACCTTC.

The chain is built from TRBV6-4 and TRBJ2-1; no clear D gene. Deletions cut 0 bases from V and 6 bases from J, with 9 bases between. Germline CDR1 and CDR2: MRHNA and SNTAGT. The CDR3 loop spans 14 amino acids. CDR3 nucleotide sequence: TGTGCCAGCAGTGACTCGTTACGGTTCAATGAGCAGTTCTTC. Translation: CASSDSLRFNEQFF.

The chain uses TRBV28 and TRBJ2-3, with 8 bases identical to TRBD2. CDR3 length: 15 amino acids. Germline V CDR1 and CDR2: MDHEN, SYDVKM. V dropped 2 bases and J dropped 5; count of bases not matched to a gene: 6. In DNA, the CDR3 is TGTGCCAGCAGTTTAATACGGGAGGGGGGAGATACGCAGTATTTT. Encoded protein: CASSLIREGGDTQYF.

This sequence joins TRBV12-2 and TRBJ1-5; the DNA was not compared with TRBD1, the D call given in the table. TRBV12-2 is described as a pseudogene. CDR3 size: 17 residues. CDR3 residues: CASRPTGRQFSNQPQHF. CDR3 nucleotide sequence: TGTGCAAGTCGCCCCACTGGCAGGCAGTTTAGCAATCAGCCCCAGCATTTT.

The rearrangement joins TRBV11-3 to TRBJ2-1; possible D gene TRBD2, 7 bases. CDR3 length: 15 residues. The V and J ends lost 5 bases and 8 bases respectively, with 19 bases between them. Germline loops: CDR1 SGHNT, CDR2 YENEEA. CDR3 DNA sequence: TGTGCCAGCAGCGAAGGACTAGGGGGACTCTATGAGCAGTTCTTC. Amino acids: CASSEGLGGLYEQFF.

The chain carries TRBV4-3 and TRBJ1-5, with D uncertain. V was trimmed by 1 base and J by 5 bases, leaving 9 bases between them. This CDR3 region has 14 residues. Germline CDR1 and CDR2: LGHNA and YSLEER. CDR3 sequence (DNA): TGCGCCAGCAGCCAAGTCGAGGGCGATCAGCCCCAGCATTTT. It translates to CASSQVEGDQPQHF.

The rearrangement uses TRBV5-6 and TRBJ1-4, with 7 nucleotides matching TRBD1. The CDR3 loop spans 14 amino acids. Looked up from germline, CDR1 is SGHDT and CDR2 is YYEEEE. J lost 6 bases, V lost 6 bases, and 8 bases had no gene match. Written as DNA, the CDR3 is TGTGCCAGCACCTTCCGAGGGGGCGATGAAAAACTGTTTTTT. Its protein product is CASTFRGGDEKLFF.

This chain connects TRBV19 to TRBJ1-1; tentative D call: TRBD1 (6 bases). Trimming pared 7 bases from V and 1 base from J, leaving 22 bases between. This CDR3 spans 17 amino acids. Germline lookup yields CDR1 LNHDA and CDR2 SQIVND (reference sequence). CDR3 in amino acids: CASNKWDTPSKNTEAFF. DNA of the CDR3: TGTGCCAGTAACAAGTGGGACACTCCAAGTAAGAACACTGAAGCTTTCTTT.

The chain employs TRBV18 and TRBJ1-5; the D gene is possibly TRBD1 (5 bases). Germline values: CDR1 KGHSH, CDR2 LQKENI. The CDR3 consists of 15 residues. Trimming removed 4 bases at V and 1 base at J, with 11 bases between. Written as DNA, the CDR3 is TGTGCCAGCTCACGGACCCGGGGGAGCAATCAGCCCCAGCATTTT. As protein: CASSRTRGSNQPQHF.

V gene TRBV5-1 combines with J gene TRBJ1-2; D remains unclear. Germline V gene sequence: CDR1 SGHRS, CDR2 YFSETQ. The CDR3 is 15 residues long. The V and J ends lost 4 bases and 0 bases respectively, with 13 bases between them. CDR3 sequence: CASSTHRETNYGYTF. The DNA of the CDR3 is TGCGCCAGCAGCACGCACAGAGAGACTAACTATGGCTACACCTTC.

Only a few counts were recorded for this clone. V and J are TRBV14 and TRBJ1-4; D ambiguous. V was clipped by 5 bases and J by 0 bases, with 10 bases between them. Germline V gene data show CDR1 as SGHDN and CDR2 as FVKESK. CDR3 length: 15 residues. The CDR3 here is CASSWAAPTNEKLFF. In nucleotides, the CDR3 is TGTGCCAGCAGCTGGGCAGCCCCAACTAATGAAAAACTGTTTTTT.

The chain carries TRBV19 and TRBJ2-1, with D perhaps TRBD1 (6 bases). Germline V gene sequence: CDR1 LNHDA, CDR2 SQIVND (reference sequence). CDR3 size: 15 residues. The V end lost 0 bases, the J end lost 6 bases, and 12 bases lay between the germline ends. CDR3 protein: CASSIEGRGSNEQFF. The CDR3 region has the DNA TGTGCCAGTAGTATAGAGGGCAGGGGAAGCAATGAGCAGTTCTTC.